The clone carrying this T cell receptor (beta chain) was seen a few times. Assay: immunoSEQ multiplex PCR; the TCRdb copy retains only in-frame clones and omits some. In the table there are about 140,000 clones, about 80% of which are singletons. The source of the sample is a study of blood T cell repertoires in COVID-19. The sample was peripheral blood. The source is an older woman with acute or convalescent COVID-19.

CDR3 DNA sequence: TGTGCCAGCAGACAAGGACAGGGGGTCTTGGGCTACACCTTC. It specifies CASRQGQGVLGYTF. The chain joins TRBV28 to TRBJ1-2; 10 bases map to TRBD1. Trimming took 6 bases from V and 8 from J; bases not matched to a gene: 9. CDR3 length: 14 residues. Germline CDR1 MDHEN, CDR2 SYDVKM.